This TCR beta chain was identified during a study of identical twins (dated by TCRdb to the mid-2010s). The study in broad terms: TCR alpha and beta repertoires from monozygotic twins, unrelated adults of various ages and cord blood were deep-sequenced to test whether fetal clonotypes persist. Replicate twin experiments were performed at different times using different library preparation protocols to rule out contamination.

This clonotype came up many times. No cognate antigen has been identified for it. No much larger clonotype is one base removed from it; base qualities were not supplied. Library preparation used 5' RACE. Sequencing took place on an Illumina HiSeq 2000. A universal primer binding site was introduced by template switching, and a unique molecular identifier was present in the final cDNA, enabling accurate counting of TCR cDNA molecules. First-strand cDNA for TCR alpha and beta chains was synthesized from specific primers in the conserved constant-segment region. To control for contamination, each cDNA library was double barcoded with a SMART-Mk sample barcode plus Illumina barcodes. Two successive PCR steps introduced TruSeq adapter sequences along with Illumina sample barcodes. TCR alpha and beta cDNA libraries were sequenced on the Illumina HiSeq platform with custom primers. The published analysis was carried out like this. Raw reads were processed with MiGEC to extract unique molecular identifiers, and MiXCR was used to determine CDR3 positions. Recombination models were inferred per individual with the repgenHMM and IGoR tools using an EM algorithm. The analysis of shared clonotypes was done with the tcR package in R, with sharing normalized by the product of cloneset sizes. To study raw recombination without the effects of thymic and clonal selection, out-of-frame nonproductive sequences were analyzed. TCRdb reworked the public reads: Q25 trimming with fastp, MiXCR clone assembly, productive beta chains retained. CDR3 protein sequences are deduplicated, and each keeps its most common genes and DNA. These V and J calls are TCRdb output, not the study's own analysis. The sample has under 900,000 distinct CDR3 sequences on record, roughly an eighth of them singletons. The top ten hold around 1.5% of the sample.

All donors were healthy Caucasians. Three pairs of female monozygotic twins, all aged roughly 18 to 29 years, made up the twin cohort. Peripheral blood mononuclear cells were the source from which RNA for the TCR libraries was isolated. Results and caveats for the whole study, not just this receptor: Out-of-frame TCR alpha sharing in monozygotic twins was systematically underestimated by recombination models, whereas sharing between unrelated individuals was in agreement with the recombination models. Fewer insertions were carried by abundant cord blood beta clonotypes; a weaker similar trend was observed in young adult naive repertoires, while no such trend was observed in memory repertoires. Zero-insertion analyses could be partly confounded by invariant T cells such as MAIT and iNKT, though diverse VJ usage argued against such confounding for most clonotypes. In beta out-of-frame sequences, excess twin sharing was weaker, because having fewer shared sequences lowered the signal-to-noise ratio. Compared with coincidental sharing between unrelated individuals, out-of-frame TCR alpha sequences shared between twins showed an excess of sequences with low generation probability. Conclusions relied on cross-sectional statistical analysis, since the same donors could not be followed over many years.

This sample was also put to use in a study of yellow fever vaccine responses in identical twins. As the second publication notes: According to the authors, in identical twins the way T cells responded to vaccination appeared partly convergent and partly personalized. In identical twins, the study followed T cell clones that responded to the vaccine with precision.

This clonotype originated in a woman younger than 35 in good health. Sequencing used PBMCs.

The bases are TGTGCCAGCAGTCCGAGAGCTAGCTTTTCCTACGAGCAGTACTTC. Protein translation: CASSPRASFSYEQYF. This sequence uses TRBV27 and TRBJ2-7; a tentative D match to TRBD2 spans 5 bases. The germline V gene (reference sequence) supplies CDR1 MNHEY and CDR2 SMNVEV. Spanning cysteine to phenylalanine, the CDR3 consists of 15 amino acids. This entry keeps only the CDR3 DNA: 45 bases, framed from base 1. Cut back by 5 bases and 1 base, the V and J ends lie 15 bases apart.